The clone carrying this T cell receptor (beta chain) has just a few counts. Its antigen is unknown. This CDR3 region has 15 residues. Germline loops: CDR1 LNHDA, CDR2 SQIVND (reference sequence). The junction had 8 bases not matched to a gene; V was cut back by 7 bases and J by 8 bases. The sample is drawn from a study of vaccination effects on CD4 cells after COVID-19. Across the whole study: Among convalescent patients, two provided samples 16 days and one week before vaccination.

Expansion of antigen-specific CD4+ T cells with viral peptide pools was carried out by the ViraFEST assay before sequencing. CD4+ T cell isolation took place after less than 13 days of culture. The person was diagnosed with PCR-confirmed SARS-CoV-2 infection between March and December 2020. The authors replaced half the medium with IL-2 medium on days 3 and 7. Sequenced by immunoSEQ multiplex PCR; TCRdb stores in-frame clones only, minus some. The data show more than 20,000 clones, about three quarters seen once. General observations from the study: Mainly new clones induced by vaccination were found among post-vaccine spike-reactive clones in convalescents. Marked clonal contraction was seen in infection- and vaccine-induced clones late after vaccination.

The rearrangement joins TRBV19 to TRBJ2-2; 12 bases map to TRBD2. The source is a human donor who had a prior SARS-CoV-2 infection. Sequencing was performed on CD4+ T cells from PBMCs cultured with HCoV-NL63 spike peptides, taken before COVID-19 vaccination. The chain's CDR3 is CASTPSGRASGELFF. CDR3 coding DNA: TGTGCCAGTACCCCTAGCGGGAGGGCGTCGGGGGAGCTGTTTTTT. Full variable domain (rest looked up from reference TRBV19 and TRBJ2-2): DGGITQSPKYLFRKEGQNVTLSCEQNLNHDAMYWYRQDPGQGLRLIYYSQIVNDFQKGDIAEGYSVSREKKESFPLTVTSAQKNPTAFYLCASTPSGRASGELFFGEGSRLTVL.